This T cell receptor beta chain derives from a study of cytotoxic CD8 clonotypes in ibrutinib-treated CLL (dated by TCRdb to about 2021). The study in broad terms: The cohort was composed of about 10 relapsed/refractory and roughly 16 treatment-naive patients; IGHV unmutated status was identified in 17 patients. Partial responses were observed in around 25 patients and complete responses in 2; after a median follow-up of around 64 months, remission was maintained in approximately 14 patients and progression was observed in some twelve. Response samples were taken after a median of approximately a year on treatment, ranging from about 6 to 40 months. An average of 255,043 productive templates and 94,082 productive rearrangements was obtained per sample. Of the 90 or so people in the trial, around 24 had longitudinal samples available. Cryopreserved peripheral blood mononuclear cells were collected before treatment, at response, and at either disease progression or sustained remission. Every sample from remission and from progressive disease was obtained while the patients were still on ibrutinib.

Remarks on this clone: The antigen it binds to is not known. It has no much larger one-base neighbor in the sample; base qualities were not kept.

This specimen's time point label, interpreted: progressive disease on ibrutinib. For TCR beta library preparation, 1.5 to 2 micrograms of genomic DNA were isolated from cryopreserved PBMCs. High-throughput TCR beta sequencing was performed on longitudinal blood samples from CLL patients receiving ibrutinib monotherapy. Patients were enrolled in a phase 2 open-label single-center ibrutinib monotherapy trial. The goal of deep resolution MiSeq sequencing was a depth between 1 in 1 million and 1 in 200,000 T cells, and coverage averaged 10x per clonotype. The immunoSEQ hsTCRB Kit was used to generate TCR beta libraries. The authors processed their data as follows. Data were analyzed with ImmunoSEQ Data Assistant and ImmunoSEQ Analyzer, with V, D and J genes assigned per IMGT definitions. Clonality, which ranges from 0 to 1, was calculated by subtracting the normalized Shannon entropy of productive rearrangement frequencies from one. Only overrepresented clonotypes making up at least 0.05% of each patient's repertoire were included in the public clonotype analysis. Thirteen age-matched healthy donor repertoires from immuneACCESS were used as controls for clonality. Not all clones reach the TCRdb copy of this immuneACCESS table, which keeps in-frame sequences only. Checked studies attribute under half of the gap to unresolved V genes and leave the rest unexplained. That table supplies the V and J calls and clone size; D and trimming were determined from the DNA. This sample lists 150,000 to 200,000 clones; about 88% were detected once. 3% of the sample is taken by the ten largest.

Results the study describes overall, beyond this receptor: Sustained-remission and progressing patients did not have matched sampling times, and lymph node repertoires were not examined. Public clonotypes were found to be uncommon and were observed to contract or remain stable during treatment; the increase in clonality was shown to reflect expansion of private clonotypes at ibrutinib response. An increase in clonality was observed at ibrutinib response, with clonality remaining stable during sustained remission and falling back toward baseline at progression. Baseline clonality was found to be higher than that of age-matched healthy donors and was strongly correlated with circulating CD8+ T-cell counts.

The material was PBMCs, obtained at disease progression, from a patient treated with ibrutinib. The TCR sequence derives from a human donor with chronic lymphocytic leukemia.

The DNA is TGTGCCAGCAGCGTAGAGATAAAGGGGGCGCGTTCTGGGGCCAACGTCCTGACTTTC. This yields the protein CASSVEIKGARSGANVLTF. The rearranged chain carries TRBV9 and TRBJ2-6, with TRBD1 matching 7 junction bases. The germline V gene provides CDR1 SGDLS and CDR2 YYNGEE. The CDR3, cysteine through phenylalanine, is 19 amino acids long. Just CDR3 DNA is preserved here, 57 bases in frame from base 1. Trimming leaves V shorter by 0 bases and J shorter by 1 base, with the junction holding 10 bases beyond the gene matches.